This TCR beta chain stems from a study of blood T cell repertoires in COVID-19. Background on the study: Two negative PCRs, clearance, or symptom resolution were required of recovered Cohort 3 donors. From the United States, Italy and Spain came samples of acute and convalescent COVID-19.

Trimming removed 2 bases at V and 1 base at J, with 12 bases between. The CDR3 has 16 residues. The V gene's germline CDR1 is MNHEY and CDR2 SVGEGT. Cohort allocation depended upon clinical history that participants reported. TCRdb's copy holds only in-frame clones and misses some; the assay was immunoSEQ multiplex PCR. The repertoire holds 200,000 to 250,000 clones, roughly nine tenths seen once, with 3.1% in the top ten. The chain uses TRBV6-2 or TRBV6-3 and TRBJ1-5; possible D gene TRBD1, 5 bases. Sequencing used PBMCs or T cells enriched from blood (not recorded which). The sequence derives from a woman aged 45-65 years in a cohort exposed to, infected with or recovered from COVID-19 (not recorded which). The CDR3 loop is CASSYRAGRSNQPQHF. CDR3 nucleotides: TGTGCCAGCAGTTACAGGGCAGGGCGGAGCAATCAGCCCCAGCATTTT.